The subject of this entry is one T cell receptor (beta chain). Its antigen is undetermined. Trimming removed 2 bases from V and 6 bases from J, with 14 bases in between. The CDR3 runs 15 residues. The germline V gene has CDR1 SGHTA and CDR2 FQGTGA. The data stem from a study of cytomegalovirus exposure and HLA in healthy donors. Notes on the study in general: Earlier analysis yielded a pattern in which most TCR beta V segments were productive about 90% or about 30% of the time. Owing to their indistinguishability, certain V segments, notably TRBV6-2 and TRBV6-3, were excluded. The authors later linked a missense DCLRE1C variant to TCR beta V- and J-gene trimming.

PCR used 60 Vbeta primers and 13 Jbeta primers. The assay was immunoSEQ multiplex PCR, and TCRdb's table has in-frame clones only and misses some. The sample lists 80,000 or so clones, less than 80% seen once, with about a fifth in the top ten. The chain recombines TRBV7-3 with TRBJ2-1; TRBD1 might be the D (5 bases). Source material: PBMCs. This receptor was obtained from a man between 25 and 39 years old in good health and CMV-seropositive. CDR3 residues: CASSLGRALRNEQFF. CDR3 coding DNA: TGTGCCAGCAGCTTAGGCAGGGCCCTCCGCAATGAGCAGTTCTTC.